These 25 T cell receptor beta chains came from one sample sequenced in a study of blood T cell repertoires in COVID-19. Only in-frame clones appear in the TCRdb table, and some are missing; sequencing was by immunoSEQ multiplex PCR. Found here are 280,000 or so clones, about 85% of them singletons; the top ten hold 13%. The sample was peripheral blood. The origin of the receptors is a human donor in a cohort sampled during active COVID-19.

The chain links TRBV4-2 to TRBJ1-5, with D unresolved. The germline V gene encodes CDR1 LGHNA and CDR2 YNFKEQ. V was pared by 4 bases and J by 5 bases, with 9 bases between. CDR3 length: 13 residues. The chain's CDR3 is CASSRVGDQPQHF. CDR3 DNA: TGTGCCAGCAGCCGAGTCGGGGATCAGCCCCAGCATTTT.

V usage is TRBV28 and J usage is TRBJ1-5; 7 bases agree with TRBD1. The V gene's germline CDR1 is MDHEN and CDR2 SYDVKM. The CDR3 length is 12 residues. J was trimmed by 15 bases and V by 5 bases; bases with no gene match: 10. In nucleotides, the CDR3 is TGTGCCAGCAGTACGCGACAGGGTCGCCGGCATTTT. This translates into CASSTRQGRRHF. Full variable domain (outside the CDR3, taken from reference TRBV28 and TRBJ1-5): DVKVTQSSRYLVKRTGEKVFLECVQDMDHENMFWYRQDPGLGLRLIYFSYDVKMKEKGDIPEGYSVSREKKERFSLILESASTNQTSMYLCASSTRQGRRHFGDGTRLSIL.

The chain combines TRBV5-8 with TRBJ2-2; the D is unclear. CDR1 and CDR2 (germline): SGHTS, YDEGEE. The CDR3 contains 15 residues. The V and J ends lost 1 base and 4 bases respectively, with 11 bases between them. The CDR3, as DNA: TGTGCCAGCAGCTTGCAGGCACCCAGCACCGGGGAGCTGTTTTTT. This gives the protein CASSLQAPSTGELFF.

The DNA of the CDR3 is TGTGCCAGCAGTTTAGGGGGGGATTACACTGAAGCTTTCTTT. Translating it yields CASSLGGDYTEAFF. The genes are TRBV28 and TRBJ1-1; TRBD1 is a possible D gene (5 bases). The CDR3 contains 14 residues. The V gene's germline CDR1 is MDHEN and CDR2 SYDVKM. V gave up 2 bases and J gave up 3 bases, with 10 bases separating them. Looking up the rest from reference TRBV28 and TRBJ1-1 gives the full variable domain: DVKVTQSSRYLVKRTGEKVFLECVQDMDHENMFWYRQDPGLGLRLIYFSYDVKMKEKGDIPEGYSVSREKKERFSLILESASTNQTSMYLCASSLGGDYTEAFFGQGTRLTVV.

A single count supports this clone. V usage is TRBV27 and J usage is TRBJ2-3, with 10 positions matching TRBD2. The CDR3 spans 17 residues. Germline CDR1 reads MNHEY; CDR2 reads SMNVEV (reference sequence). Germline trimming cut 2 bases from V and 0 bases from J; bases unmatched to any gene: 5. CDR3 nucleotides: TGTGCCAGCAGTTTACCCCCTAGCGGGAGTAGCACAGATACGCAGTATTTT. It encodes CASSLPPSGSSTDTQYF.

This clone was seen a few times. The genes are TRBV19 and TRBJ2-1; 7 positions match TRBD2. The CDR3 is made up of 16 amino acids. Germline V gene lookup returns CDR1 LNHDA and CDR2 SQIVND (reference sequence). V lost 5 bases to trimming and J lost 6 bases; unmatched junction nucleotides: 13. The CDR3 nucleotides read TGTGCCAGTAGTGCCCAAGCGGGACTTATTCGCAATGAGCAGTTCTTC. The encoded protein is CASSAQAGLIRNEQFF.

The rearrangement joins TRBV2 to TRBJ2-5, with 11 bases identical to TRBD2. The CDR3 runs to 14 residues. Germline V gives CDR1 SNHLY, CDR2 FYNNEI. Trimming took 6 bases from V and 7 from J; bases not matched to a gene: 7. The CDR3 loop is CASSSGTSGPTQYF. In nucleotides, the CDR3 is TGTGCCAGCAGCTCCGGGACTAGCGGACCGACCCAGTACTTC.

The rearrangement uses TRBV27 and TRBJ2-4, with 7 nucleotides matching TRBD1. CDR1 MNHEY and CDR2 SMNVEV come from the germline V gene (reference sequence). This CDR3 is 19 amino acids long. J lost 0 bases, V lost 6 bases, and 17 bases had no gene match. CDR3 in amino acids: CASRGSGTVLNLAKNIQYF. CDR3 DNA sequence: TGTGCCAGCAGGGGGTCCGGGACAGTACTTAACCTAGCCAAAAACATTCAGTACTTC.

The chain uses TRBV28 and TRBJ1-2, with 9 bases matching TRBD1. The CDR3 is 18 amino acids. Trimming took 6 bases from V and 1 from J; bases not matched to a gene: 15. Germline-derived CDR1 and CDR2 are MDHEN and SYDVKM. CDR3 sequence reads: CASSPTGGGGGLNYGYTF. The CDR3 nucleotides are TGTGCCAGCAGCCCCACAGGGGGCGGGGGTGGGCTTAACTATGGCTACACCTTC.

The CDR3 spells CASSQDGAVLASLKTQYF. CDR3 sequence (DNA): TGTGCCAGCAGCCAAGATGGGGCGGTCCTAGCGTCCCTGAAGACCCAGTACTTC. J is TRBJ2-5 and V is TRBV3-1 (or the pseudogene TRBV3-2), with D perhaps matching TRBD2 (6 bases). The CDR3 contains 18 residues. V was shortened by 0 bases and J by 6 bases, with 23 bases between the two germline ends. CDR1 is LGHDT and CDR2 is YNNKEL in the germline V gene (reference sequence).

J is TRBJ1-5 and V is TRBV19; a possible D gene is TRBD1 (6 bases). CDR1 is LNHDA, CDR2 SQIVND, per germline (reference sequence). Trimming shortened V by 5 bases and J by 3 bases, and 17 bases separated the two germline ends. The CDR3 sequence is 16 residues long. The CDR3 DNA sequence: TGTGCCAGTAGTCGGTTCGGAGGACAGAACAATCAGCCCCAGCATTTT. It is translated as CASSRFGGQNNQPQHF.

The V and J genes are TRBV6-1 and TRBJ1-2; 10 positions agree with TRBD1. There are 14 residues in the CDR3. Per the germline V gene, CDR1 is MNHNS and CDR2 is SASEGT. With 3 bases clipped from V and 7 bases from J, the junction kept 5 bases outside the gene matches. CDR3 DNA: TGTGCCAGCAGTGAGGGACAGGGGTGGCGTGGCTACACCTTC. Amino acid sequence: CASSEGQGWRGYTF.

This clone was seen only a few times. This chain connects TRBV4-1 to TRBJ1-4, with 8 positions matching TRBD1. J lost 7 bases, V lost 4 bases, and 5 bases had no gene match. Germline CDR1 MGHRA, CDR2 YSYEKL. There are 14 residues in the CDR3. The CDR3 DNA is TGCGCCAGCAGCCGAGACAGGGGAGTTGAAAAACTGTTTTTT. This translates into CASSRDRGVEKLFF.

V usage is TRBV3-1 (or the pseudogene TRBV3-2) and J usage is TRBJ2-1; 10 nucleotides agree with TRBD1. There are 20 residues in the CDR3. After removal of 0 bases from V and 0 bases from J, the junction contained 11 bases not matched to a gene. Looked up from germline, CDR1 is LGHDT and CDR2 is YNNKEL (reference sequence). The CDR3: CASSQDRDRGPFSSYNEQFF. In nucleotides, the CDR3 is TGTGCCAGCAGCCAAGATAGGGACAGGGGCCCGTTTAGCTCCTACAATGAGCAGTTCTTC.

V gene TRBV15 combines with J gene TRBJ2-2, with D possibly being TRBD1 (5 bases). The CDR3 totals 15 residues. The V gene's germline CDR1 is LNHNV and CDR2 YYDKDF (reference sequence). V lost 0 bases and J 6 bases, leaving 11 bases between the germline ends. The CDR3 sequence: CATSRDRAGPGELFF. CDR3 coding DNA: TGTGCCACCAGCAGAGACAGGGCAGGCCCCGGGGAGCTGTTTTTT.

This clone was seen only once. This rearrangement joins TRBV2 to TRBJ1-1; tentatively, D is TRBD1 (5 bases). Trimming left V 8 bases short and J 0 bases short, with 10 bases between. CDR3 length: 13 residues. Per germline, CDR1 SNHLY and CDR2 FYNNEI. CDR3 sequence (DNA): TGTGCCAGCCCCCACAGGTTGAACACTGAAGCTTTCTTT. Protein sequence: CASPHRLNTEAFF.

This chain links TRBV10-2 with TRBJ2-7, with D uncertain. CDR1 and CDR2 from the germline V gene are WSHSY and SAAADI. V lost 4 bases and J lost 9, with 10 bases in between. The CDR3 runs 11 residues. CDR3 nucleotides: TGCGCCAGCAGTGGACGTCGCGGGCAGTACTTC. It is translated as CASSGRRGQYF.

The J gene is TRBJ1-2, the V gene TRBV30; D possibly corresponds to TRBD1 (5 bases). Germline V lookup: CDR1 GTSNPN, CDR2 SVGIG (reference sequence). CDR3 length: 11 amino acids. Deletions cut 5 bases from V and 7 bases from J, with 11 bases between. CDR3 loop: CAWAHQGGYTF. CDR3 bases: TGTGCCTGGGCACACCAGGGTGGCTACACCTTC.

A word on this clone: This same CDR3 is encoded by further DNA sequences in the sample. CDR3 sequence reads: CASSLTRETQYF. Here the CDR3 DNA reads TGCGCCAGCAGCCTGACTCGAGAGACCCAGTACTTC. V usage is TRBV5-1 and J usage is TRBJ2-5; D call uncertain. Germline V lookup: CDR1 SGHRS, CDR2 YFSETQ. The CDR3 runs to 12 residues. V lost 4 bases and J 4 bases, leaving 8 bases between the germline ends.

The chain couples TRBV7-9 to TRBJ2-3, with 9 positions matching TRBD1. The trim removed 1 base at V and 0 bases at J, leaving 2 bases unmatched. Germline CDR1 reads SEHNR; CDR2 reads FQNEAQ (reference sequence). The CDR3 contains 16 residues. As DNA, the CDR3 is TGTGCCAGCAGCTTAGGGACAGGGGAGAGCACAGATACGCAGTATTTT. Protein sequence: CASSLGTGESTDTQYF.

This chain uses TRBV6-4 with TRBJ2-3; D perhaps matches TRBD2 (5 bases). This CDR3 contains 13 residues. The V gene lost 4 bases and the J gene lost 0 bases, with 5 bases spanning the gap. Germline-derived CDR1 and CDR2 are MRHNA and SNTAGT. CDR3 amino acids: CASSAGSTDTQYF. The CDR3 nucleotides read TGTGCCAGCAGTGCGGGGAGCACAGATACGCAGTATTTT.

The chain employs TRBV12-5 and TRBJ2-7, with D maybe TRBD2 (5 bases). Germline V gives CDR1 LGHNT, CDR2 FRNRAP. There are 15 residues in the CDR3. V shed 5 bases and J shed 2 bases, with 16 bases lying between them. The DNA for the CDR3 is TGTGCTAGTGGTCCAGGACTCCCGAGCGCCTACGAGCAGTACTTC. This codes for CASGPGLPSAYEQYF.

This sequence joins TRBV5-1 and TRBJ2-7; 14 bases are a match to TRBD2. Germline V gene data show CDR1 as SGHRS and CDR2 as YFSETQ. The J segment lost 5 bases and the V segment lost 4 bases, leaving 8 bases of the junction unmatched. This CDR3 region has 16 residues. Written as DNA, the CDR3 is TGCGCCAGCAGCCCTGGGACTAGCGGGAGTATGGACGAGCAGTACTTC. This gives the protein CASSPGTSGSMDEQYF.

V gene TRBV5-1 combines with J gene TRBJ1-2; 7 nucleotides align to TRBD1. CDR1 is SGHRS, CDR2 YFSETQ, per germline. The CDR3 is made up of 17 amino acids. V shed 1 base and J 2 bases; nucleotides not matched to a gene: 11. The CDR3 DNA reads as TGCGCCAGCAGCTTGTACACAGGGGAGCCATCAAACTATGGCTACACCTTC. Its translation: CASSLYTGEPSNYGYTF.

The CDR3, as DNA: TGTGCCAGCACCTTCGGGGTCGACGGGGCCAACGTCCTGACTTTC. Amino acids: CASTFGVDGANVLTF. The chain combines TRBV5-6 with TRBJ2-6; weak D call: TRBD2 (5 bases). The CDR3 loop spans 15 amino acids. The ends were cut back, 6 bases at V and 4 bases at J, with 14 bases in the middle. Per germline, CDR1 SGHDT and CDR2 YYEEEE.